The 9 T cell receptor beta chains given below trace back to one sample, sequenced in a study of control samples from healthy donors and cancer patients. The protocol was immunoSEQ multiplex PCR, while the TCRdb copy is restricted to in-frame clones and leaves out a portion. The sample has over 150,000 clones, more than 90% seen once; the top ten hold approximately 1.5%. The source material was blood. The receptors come from a man younger than 45 in good health.

This rearrangement joins TRBV5-5 to TRBJ2-7; no clear D. The CDR3 totals 15 residues. Germline CDR1 is SGHKS and CDR2 is YYEKEE (reference sequence). Deletions cut 0 bases from V and 2 bases from J, with 12 bases between. CDR3 protein: CASSLGVTPAYEQYF. CDR3 sequence (DNA): TGTGCCAGCAGCTTGGGGGTGACACCTGCCTACGAGCAGTACTTC. The variable domain in full, with the rest retrieved from reference TRBV5-5 and TRBJ2-7, is DAGVTQSPTHLIKTRGQQVTLRCSPISGHKSVSWYQQVLGQGPQFIFQYYEKEERGRGNFPDRFSARQFPNYSSELNVNALLLGDSALYLCASSLGVTPAYEQYFGPGTRLTVT.

This chain connects TRBV29-1 to TRBJ1-1; D gene uncertain. Germline V gene lookup returns CDR1 SQVTM and CDR2 ANQGSEA. With 7 bases removed from V and 3 bases from J, the gap between germline ends came to 6 bases. CDR3 size: 10 residues. CDR3 amino acids: CSAVYTEAFF. The CDR3 nucleotides read TGCAGCGCGGTATACACTGAAGCTTTCTTT.

The chain links TRBV6-1 to TRBJ1-2; TRBD1 matches 7 bases. The CDR3 extends over 13 amino acids. V was pared by 0 bases and J by 7 bases, with 2 bases of the junction left unmatched. The germline V gene has CDR1 MNHNS and CDR2 SASEGT. CDR3 in DNA: TGTGCCAGCAGTGAAGCGACAGGGATTGGCTACACCTTC. Translation gives CASSEATGIGYTF.

In its sample, this clone was seen once. CDR3: CASSVALEGNIGYGYTF. DNA for the CDR3: TGTGCCAGCAGCGTAGCTTTGGAAGGGAATATCGGGTATGGCTACACCTTC. The chain recombines TRBV9 with TRBJ1-2; D gene ambiguous. V was trimmed by 0 bases and J by 5 bases, leaving 20 bases between them. This CDR3 spans 17 amino acids. Germline loops: CDR1 SGDLS, CDR2 YYNGEE.

This clone was detected a few times. This chain uses TRBV12-5 with TRBJ2-5; D possibly uses TRBD1 or TRBD2 (6 bases each). V lost 11 bases to trimming and J lost 2 bases, with 15 bases between them. The CDR3 has 13 amino acids. The V gene's germline CDR1 is LGHNT and CDR2 FRNRAP. DNA for the CDR3: TGTGCTTCCTCAGGGGACTTACAAGAGACCCAGTACTTC. This codes for CASSGDLQETQYF.

The chain uses TRBV5-1 and TRBJ2-7; 9 positions match TRBD1. CDR1 is SGHRS, CDR2 YFSETQ, per germline. V lost 4 bases, J lost 5 bases, and 13 bases stayed unmatched. The CDR3 spans 16 residues. This chain's CDR3 is CASSQDLGTGNHEQYF. As DNA, the CDR3 is TGCGCCAGCAGCCAAGATTTAGGGACAGGGAACCACGAGCAGTACTTC.

This chain links TRBV7-2 with TRBJ2-1; 7 nucleotides align to TRBD2. The CDR3 length is 16 residues. J gave up 6 bases and V 1 base, and 9 bases lay outside the gene matches. Germline values: CDR1 SGHTA, CDR2 FQGNSA. CDR3 nucleotides: TGTGCCAGCAGCTTAGTTTCTAGCGGTTTTCGCAATGAGCAGTTCTTC. Translated: CASSLVSSGFRNEQFF.

The chain couples TRBV5-1 to TRBJ2-7, with TRBD2 identical over 8 bases. The CDR3 totals 15 residues. Germline V lookup: CDR1 SGHRS, CDR2 YFSETQ. J lost 0 bases, V lost 0 bases, and 2 bases had no gene match. The CDR3 here is CASSLASGSSYEQYF. In DNA form, the CDR3 reads TGCGCCAGCAGCTTGGCCAGCGGGAGCTCCTACGAGCAGTACTTC. Complete variable domain (other parts from reference TRBV5-1 and TRBJ2-7): KAGVTQTPRYLIKTRGQQVTLSCSPISGHRSVSWYQQTPGQGLQFLFEYFSETQRNKGNFPGRFSGRQFSNSRSEMNVSTLELGDSALYLCASSLASGSSYEQYFGPGTRLTVT.

The rearrangement uses TRBV6-4 and TRBJ2-1, with a possible D match to TRBD1 (5 bases). With 0 bases removed from V and 10 bases from J, the gap between germline ends came to 10 bases. This CDR3 spans 13 amino acids. Per germline, CDR1 MRHNA and CDR2 SNTAGT. This CDR3 is CASSDSNAGEQFF. The CDR3, as DNA: TGTGCCAGCAGTGACTCGAACGCAGGGGAGCAGTTCTTC.